These T cell receptor beta chains were read from a single sample in a study of blood T cell repertoires in COVID-19. The protocol was immunoSEQ multiplex PCR, while the TCRdb copy is restricted to in-frame clones and leaves out a portion. The table lists 100,000 to 150,000 clones, around 80% of them singletons. The sample consisted of peripheral blood. The receptors derive from a man between 65 and 85 years old with acute or convalescent COVID-19. Both conserved end residues are part of each CDR3. Fields, in order: D gene, clone size, V gene, J gene, CDR3 DNA, CDR3 protein. The D gene is left open where the match is weak. For some rows the clone size is stated as once, few or many, or as a class when expanded; others skip it.

D gene: NA; clone size: NA; V gene: TRBV28; J gene: TRBJ1-6; CDR3 DNA: TGTGCCAGCAGTTTCTCCAGAGGGGGTACTTATCATAATTCACCCCTCCACTTT; CDR3 protein: CASSFSRGGTYHNSPLHF
D gene: TRBD1; clone size: NA; V gene: TRBV5-5; J gene: TRBJ1-6; CDR3 DNA: TGTGCCAGCAGCTGGGGGGCAGGGGGATATTCACCCCTCCACTTT; CDR3 protein: CASSWGAGGYSPLHF
D gene: NA; clone size: once; V gene: TRBV4-1; J gene: TRBJ2-2; CDR3 DNA: TGCGCCAGCAGCCAAGAAGGGGTTTCCGGGGAGCTGTTTTTT; CDR3 protein: CASSQEGVSGELFF
D gene: NA; clone size: NA; V gene: TRBV6-1; J gene: TRBJ1-5; CDR3 DNA: TGTGCCAGCAGTGAAGTTTATCAGGGCCAGCCCCAGCATTTT; CDR3 protein: CASSEVYQGQPQHF
D gene: TRBD1; clone size: NA; V gene: TRBV28; J gene: TRBJ2-1; CDR3 DNA: TGTGCCAGCAGTTTACAAACAGGGGACCGTTACAATGAGCAGTTCTTC; CDR3 protein: CASSLQTGDRYNEQFF
D gene: NA; clone size: NA; V gene: TRBV11-2; J gene: TRBJ1-1; CDR3 DNA: TGTGCCAGCAGAACAGACCGTAACACTGAAGCTTTCTTT; CDR3 protein: CASRTDRNTEAFF
D gene: TRBD2; clone size: NA; V gene: TRBV2; J gene: TRBJ2-5; CDR3 DNA: TGTGCCAGCAGTGAACTCGCGGGGGGCCAAGAGACCCAGTACTTC; CDR3 protein: CASSELAGGQETQYF
D gene: NA; clone size: NA; V gene: TRBV3-1/TRBV3-2; J gene: TRBJ1-1; CDR3 DNA: TGTGCCAGCAGCCAAGATCGTATTCTGAACACTGAAGCTTTCTTT; CDR3 protein: CASSQDRILNTEAFF
D gene: NA; clone size: few; V gene: TRBV5-1; J gene: TRBJ2-3; CDR3 DNA: TGCGCCAGCTCTTACAATCCCTCAGATACGCAGTATTTT; CDR3 protein: CASSYNPSDTQYF
D gene: NA; clone size: NA; V gene: TRBV15; J gene: TRBJ1-4; CDR3 DNA: TGTGCCACCAGCCGTCAAGGGAACAGGGAAGGGAGTGAAAAACTGTTTTTT; CDR3 protein: CATSRQGNREGSEKLFF
D gene: TRBD1; clone size: NA; V gene: TRBV19; J gene: TRBJ2-1; CDR3 DNA: TGTGCCAGTAGTAAGGGGACAGGGAACTACAATGAGCAGTTCTTC; CDR3 protein: CASSKGTGNYNEQFF
D gene: NA; clone size: NA; V gene: TRBV7-2; J gene: TRBJ1-6; CDR3 DNA: TGTGCCAGCAGCTTAGCCCCACAAAATAATTCACCCCTCCACTTT; CDR3 protein: CASSLAPQNNSPLHF
D gene: NA; clone size: NA; V gene: TRBV4-1; J gene: TRBJ2-2; CDR3 DNA: TGCGCCAGCAGCCAAGTACTAGCACCGAACACCGGGGAGCTGTTTTTT; CDR3 protein: CASSQVLAPNTGELFF
D gene: NA; clone size: many; V gene: TRBV2; J gene: TRBJ2-7; CDR3 DNA: TGTGCCAGCAGTGAAGCGCTGACTCCTGGCTCCTACGAGCAGTACTTC; CDR3 protein: CASSEALTPGSYEQYF
D gene: TRBD2; clone size: NA; V gene: TRBV4-1; J gene: TRBJ2-5; CDR3 DNA: TGCGCCAGCAGCCTCTCAGGTGGCGGGGGGGAGACCCAGTACTTC; CDR3 protein: CASSLSGGGGETQYF
D gene: NA; clone size: NA; V gene: TRBV6-1; J gene: TRBJ1-2; CDR3 DNA: TGTGCCAGCAGTGAAGCTTGGCAGGGAAACTATGGCTACACCTTC; CDR3 protein: CASSEAWQGNYGYTF
D gene: NA; clone size: NA; V gene: TRBV19; J gene: TRBJ1-5; CDR3 DNA: TGTGCCAGTACCCCGTCGACGCAGGGGAAAGGGTTCTTAGGTAGCAATCAGCCCCAGCATTTT; CDR3 protein: CASTPSTQGKGFLGSNQPQHF
D gene: TRBD1; clone size: NA; V gene: TRBV10-3; J gene: TRBJ1-1; CDR3 DNA: TGTGCCATCAGGACACATCAGGGGGCGGAAGAAACTGAAGCTTTCTTT; CDR3 protein: CAIRTHQGAEETEAFF
D gene: NA; clone size: NA; V gene: TRBV9; J gene: TRBJ2-3; CDR3 DNA: TGTGCCAGCAGCGTACAGAGGGAAGATACGCAGTATTTT; CDR3 protein: CASSVQREDTQYF
D gene: TRBD1; clone size: NA; V gene: TRBV5-1; J gene: TRBJ1-2; CDR3 DNA: TGCGCCAGCAGCTCCGACAGGGGAATTGGGTATGGCTACACCTTC; CDR3 protein: CASSSDRGIGYGYTF
D gene: TRBD1; clone size: NA; V gene: TRBV6-1; J gene: TRBJ1-2; CDR3 DNA: TGTGCCAGCAGTGAGGGGGGACAGGGGCGTTATGGCTACACCTTC; CDR3 protein: CASSEGGQGRYGYTF
D gene: NA; clone size: NA; V gene: TRBV7-9; J gene: TRBJ1-1; CDR3 DNA: TGTGCCAGCAGCTTAGTGGGGACATCTGAAGCTTTCTTT; CDR3 protein: CASSLVGTSEAFF
D gene: TRBD2; clone size: few; V gene: TRBV7-8; J gene: TRBJ2-7; CDR3 DNA: TGTGCCAGCAGCCGGACTAGCTACGAGCAGTACTTC; CDR3 protein: CASSRTSYEQYF
D gene: TRBD1; clone size: few; V gene: TRBV18; J gene: TRBJ1-1; CDR3 DNA: TGTGCCAGCTCACCCCAGACAGGGGGCACTGAAGCTTTCTTT; CDR3 protein: CASSPQTGGTEAFF
D gene: NA; clone size: NA; V gene: TRBV6-1; J gene: TRBJ1-2; CDR3 DNA: TGTGCCAGCAGTGAACGGGGGGCGCCGGATGGCTACACCTTC; CDR3 protein: CASSERGAPDGYTF
D gene: NA; clone size: NA; V gene: TRBV2; J gene: TRBJ1-2; CDR3 DNA: TGTGCCAGCAGTGAAGGGACTTTAGCTAACTATGGCTACACCTTC; CDR3 protein: CASSEGTLANYGYTF
D gene: NA; clone size: NA; V gene: TRBV12-2; J gene: TRBJ1-6; CDR3 DNA: TGTGCAAGTCGCTGGTTACAGGGGGCGCGAAATAATTCACCCCTCCACTTT; CDR3 protein: CASRWLQGARNNSPLHF
D gene: TRBD2; clone size: NA; V gene: TRBV11-2; J gene: TRBJ2-1; CDR3 DNA: TGTGCCAGCAGCAGGAGCGGGGGGGCCCTCAGTGAGCAGTTCTTC; CDR3 protein: CASSRSGGALSEQFF
D gene: NA; clone size: once; V gene: TRBV6-5; J gene: TRBJ1-6; CDR3 DNA: TGTGCCAGCAGTTCCCCGGCGGGCGCCAATTCACCCCTCCACTTT; CDR3 protein: CASSSPAGANSPLHF
D gene: NA; clone size: NA; V gene: TRBV7-3; J gene: TRBJ2-2; CDR3 DNA: TGTGCCAGCAGCTTAACTTCCGGGGGGGAGCTGTTTTTT; CDR3 protein: CASSLTSGGELFF
D gene: NA; clone size: NA; V gene: TRBV27; J gene: TRBJ2-1; CDR3 DNA: TGTGCCAGCAGCTACCTAAATGAGCAGTTCTTC; CDR3 protein: CASSYLNEQFF
D gene: NA; clone size: NA; V gene: TRBV2; J gene: TRBJ1-4; CDR3 DNA: TGTGCCAGCAGCTCGACAGGTTTTAATGAAAAACTGTTTTTT; CDR3 protein: CASSSTGFNEKLFF
D gene: TRBD1; clone size: few; V gene: TRBV7-9; J gene: TRBJ2-3; CDR3 DNA: TGTGCCAGCAGCCCAACAGGGGGTTGGGATACGCAGTATTTT; CDR3 protein: CASSPTGGWDTQYF
D gene: TRBD1; clone size: once; V gene: TRBV5-8; J gene: TRBJ2-7; CDR3 DNA: TGTGCCAGCAGCTTGGAGGCGACAGGGGGGCGCTACGAGCAGTACTTC; CDR3 protein: CASSLEATGGRYEQYF
D gene: NA; clone size: NA; V gene: TRBV18; J gene: TRBJ1-1; CDR3 DNA: TGTGCCAGCTCACCGACAGCGTTAACTGAAGCTTTCTTT; CDR3 protein: CASSPTALTEAFF
D gene: TRBD2; clone size: NA; V gene: TRBV7-9; J gene: TRBJ2-5; CDR3 DNA: TGTGCCAGCACCTTCACGGGGGGACTAGCGACTATACGAGAGACCCAGTACTTC; CDR3 protein: CASTFTGGLATIRETQYF
D gene: NA; clone size: NA; V gene: TRBV11-2; J gene: TRBJ2-1; CDR3 DNA: TGTGCCAGCAGCCCCCGGGACTGGTACAATGAGCAGTTCTTC; CDR3 protein: CASSPRDWYNEQFF
D gene: TRBD1; clone size: NA; V gene: TRBV6-5; J gene: TRBJ1-2; CDR3 DNA: TGTGCCAGCAGTCTAGCGGGACAGGGGTATCATGGCTACACCTTC; CDR3 protein: CASSLAGQGYHGYTF
D gene: NA; clone size: NA; V gene: TRBV9; J gene: TRBJ2-5; CDR3 DNA: TGTGCCAGCAGCGTAGGGGGCACCTTAGAGACCCAGTACTTC; CDR3 protein: CASSVGGTLETQYF
D gene: NA; clone size: NA; V gene: TRBV6-4; J gene: TRBJ1-6; CDR3 DNA: TGTGCCAGCAGTGAAATGGGAGATTCACCCCTCCACTTT; CDR3 protein: CASSEMGDSPLHF
D gene: TRBD1; clone size: once; V gene: TRBV18; J gene: TRBJ1-1; CDR3 DNA: TGTGCCAGCTCACCGGGGCAGGGGGCGCGGAGCACTGAAGCTTTCTTT; CDR3 protein: CASSPGQGARSTEAFF
D gene: TRBD2; clone size: once; V gene: TRBV3-1/TRBV3-2; J gene: TRBJ2-3; CDR3 DNA: TGTGCCAGCAGCCAAGAAGCGGGGGGATATACGCAGTATTTT; CDR3 protein: CASSQEAGGYTQYF
D gene: TRBD1; clone size: NA; V gene: TRBV5-1; J gene: TRBJ1-1; CDR3 DNA: TGCGCCAGCAGCGAGACAGGGCCGAACACTGAAGCTTTCTTT; CDR3 protein: CASSETGPNTEAFF
D gene: NA; clone size: NA; V gene: TRBV24-1; J gene: TRBJ1-5; CDR3 DNA: TGTGCCACCAGGGACACCAACTATCAGCCCCAGCATTTT; CDR3 protein: CATRDTNYQPQHF
D gene: TRBD1; clone size: NA; V gene: TRBV29-1; J gene: TRBJ1-4; CDR3 DNA: TGCAGCGTCTCCGACAGGGTAAATAAGGGAAAACTGTTTTTT; CDR3 protein: CSVSDRVNKGKLFF
D gene: NA; clone size: once; V gene: TRBV4-1; J gene: TRBJ2-5; CDR3 DNA: TGCGCCAGCAGCCACCCGCGGGAGACCCAGTACTTC; CDR3 protein: CASSHPRETQYF